The subject of this entry is one T cell receptor beta chain. CDR1 SGHKS and CDR2 YYEKEE come from the germline V gene (reference sequence). V lost 2 bases to trimming and J lost 2 bases; unmatched junction nucleotides: 5. The CDR3 is made up of 15 amino acids. The sample is drawn from a study of blood T cell repertoires in COVID-19. Method: immunoSEQ multiplex PCR; TCRdb's copy keeps in-frame clones and lacks some. The table records roughly 300,000 clones, approximately 84% of them present only once. This sequence was found in a woman between 25 and 40 years old who had recovered from COVID-19. This rearrangement joins TRBV5-5 to TRBJ1-1, with TRBD1 identical over 8 bases. The sample consisted of PBMCs or T cells enriched from blood (not recorded which). For the CDR3, the DNA is TGTGCCAGCAGCTTTCTTGGACAGGGAAACACTGAAGCTTTCTTT. Its protein product is CASSFLGQGNTEAFF.